The 31 T cell receptor beta chains listed next were all sequenced from one sample in a study of blood T cell repertoires in COVID-19. Profiling relied on immunoSEQ multiplex PCR, and the TCRdb table lists in-frame clones only, not all of them. There are more than 140,000 clones in the sample; 65% to 90% occur only once, and around 7.2% lies in the top ten. Sequenced material: peripheral blood. Receptor source: a woman aged 45-65 years in a cohort sampled during active or convalescent COVID-19.

CDR3 residues: CASSQGNLGTQYF. Here the CDR3 DNA reads TGTGCCAGCAGCCAGGGGAACCTCGGGACCCAGTACTTC. The chain joins TRBV5-6 to TRBJ2-5; a possible D gene is TRBD1 (6 bases). There are 13 residues in the CDR3. Germline loops: CDR1 SGHDT, CDR2 YYEEEE. The germline V and J ends were trimmed by 4 bases and 7 bases, with 14 bases remaining between them.

J is TRBJ2-1 and V is TRBV9; 8 bases align to TRBD2. Germline V gene data show CDR1 as SGDLS and CDR2 as YYNGEE. This CDR3 spans 14 amino acids. Unmatched junction bases numbered 5, after V lost 0 bases and J lost 9 bases. The CDR3 spells CASSVAGGPVEQFF. The CDR3 nucleotides read TGTGCCAGCAGCGTAGCGGGGGGGCCTGTTGAGCAGTTCTTC.

J is TRBJ2-2 and V is TRBV7-8; the match to TRBD2 covers 10 bases. This CDR3 has 16 residues. V lost 0 bases, J lost 7 bases, and 5 bases stayed unmatched. The germline gives CDR1 SGHVS, CDR2 FQNEAQ. This CDR3 reads CASSLAQRGGGGELFF. CDR3 bases: TGTGCCAGCAGCTTAGCCCAGCGGGGGGGCGGCGGGGAGCTGTTTTTT.

This clone was detected ten times or more. The V gene is TRBV7-2, the J gene TRBJ1-1; 9 bases are shared with TRBD1. The V segment lost 5 bases and the J segment 4 bases; nucleotides outside the gene matches: 11. Germline-derived CDR1 and CDR2 are SGHTA and FQGNSA. The length of the CDR3 is 16 residues. This CDR3 is CASSPPGQGRLTEAFF. The CDR3 DNA follows: TGTGCCAGCAGCCCGCCGGGACAGGGTCGACTCACTGAAGCTTTCTTT.

This chain links TRBV7-9 with TRBJ1-2; tentative D call: TRBD1 (6 bases). CDR1 is SEHNR and CDR2 is FQNEAQ in the germline V gene (reference sequence). The CDR3 has 13 residues. The V and J ends lost 5 bases and 8 bases respectively, with 15 bases between them. The CDR3 coding sequence is TGTGCCAGCAGCGGACAGAATAATAGGGGCTACACCTTC. As protein: CASSGQNNRGYTF.

This clone has more than one count but fewer than ten. Other DNA sequences from this sample encode an identical CDR3 as well. The chain has TRBV30 and TRBJ2-7; 8 nucleotides line up with TRBD1. With V trimmed by 2 bases and J by 4 bases, 4 bases remained unmatched. CDR1 and CDR2 (germline): GTSNPN, SVGIG (reference sequence). The CDR3 is 13 amino acids. The CDR3 DNA is TGTGCCTGGAGTCTAGGACAGGGTTACGAGCAGTACTTC. It yields the protein CAWSLGQGYEQYF.

The J gene is TRBJ1-5, the V gene TRBV3-1 (or the pseudogene TRBV3-2); the D is unclear. Germline V gene sequence: CDR1 LGHDT, CDR2 YNNKEL (reference sequence). The CDR3 runs 16 residues. V was cut by 3 bases and J by 0 bases, with 12 bases left in between. CDR3 region: CASSHPPEISNQPQHF. In DNA form, the CDR3 reads TGTGCCAGCAGCCATCCCCCGGAGATTAGCAATCAGCCCCAGCATTTT.

This chain uses TRBV4-3 with TRBJ2-5, with 7 bases matching TRBD1. Trimming cost V 1 base and J 2 bases; bases outside gene matches: 4. The length of the CDR3 is 15 residues. In germline, CDR1 is LGHNA, CDR2 YSLEER. The CDR3 DNA reads as TGCGCCAGCAGCCAAGGAAGGGGGCGACAAGAGACCCAGTACTTC. Its translation is CASSQGRGRQETQYF.

The CDR3 sequence is CAISESGKRETQYF. The DNA of the CDR3 is TGTGCCATCAGTGAAAGCGGAAAAAGAGAGACCCAGTACTTC. The chain uses TRBV10-3 and TRBJ2-5; D perhaps matches TRBD2 (5 bases). With 3 bases removed from V and 4 bases from J, the gap between germline ends came to 12 bases. Germline CDR1 ENHRY, CDR2 SYGVKD. The CDR3 extends over 14 amino acids.

The rearrangement uses TRBV6-6 and TRBJ1-2; D remains unclear. V gave up 5 bases and J gave up 4 bases, with 5 bases separating them. CDR1 and CDR2 from the germline V gene are MNHNY and SVGAGI (reference sequence). CDR3 size: 11 residues. CDR3 loop: CASSVLYGYTF. CDR3 nucleotides: TGTGCCAGCAGTGTTCTCTATGGCTACACCTTC.

By frequency in the sample, this clone is medium-sized (0.01 to 0.1%). The chain recombines TRBV27 with TRBJ2-3, with 8 bases that match TRBD1. V was pared by 6 bases and J by 2 bases, with 10 bases of the junction left unmatched. Germline CDR1 MNHEY, CDR2 SMNVEV (reference sequence). The CDR3 loop spans 16 amino acids. Written as DNA, the CDR3 is TGTGCCAGCAGGGTAGGAGACAGGGGTTCCACAGATACGCAGTATTTT. Its translation: CASRVGDRGSTDTQYF.

This clone was seen only once. This chain joins TRBV10-2 and TRBJ2-1; 8 bases are a match to TRBD2. CDR1 and CDR2 from the germline V gene are WSHSY and SAAADI. This CDR3 is 18 amino acids long. With V trimmed by 0 bases and J by 6 bases, 13 bases remained unmatched. CDR3 nucleotides: TGCGCCAGCAGTGAGTCGGGGCCCAGCGGGGGCCGTTTCAATGAGCAGTTCTTC. Amino acids: CASSESGPSGGRFNEQFF.

The rearrangement joins TRBV19 to TRBJ2-5; D perhaps matches TRBD1 (5 bases). CDR3 size: 13 residues. The V and J ends lost 5 bases and 5 bases respectively, with 12 bases between them. Looked up from germline, CDR1 is LNHDA and CDR2 is SQIVND (reference sequence). In nucleotides, the CDR3 is TGTGCCAGTAGTGATTGGGGCCGGGAGACCCAGTACTTC. This sequence encodes CASSDWGRETQYF.

The genes are TRBV5-4 and TRBJ2-3; D is uncertain. With 0 bases removed from V and 0 bases from J, the gap between germline ends came to 11 bases. The CDR3 spans 16 residues. Germline values: CDR1 SGHNT, CDR2 YYREEE (reference sequence). The CDR3 region is CASSLGMARSTDTQYF. CDR3 coding DNA: TGTGCCAGCAGCTTGGGTATGGCCCGTAGCACAGATACGCAGTATTTT.

The rearrangement uses TRBV28 and TRBJ2-2, with unresolved D. Germline V gives CDR1 MDHEN, CDR2 SYDVKM. CDR3 length equals 12 residues. Trimming took off 1 base at V and 7 bases at J, with 4 bases between the two ends. The DNA of the CDR3 is TGTGCCAGCAGTTTATCGGTCGGGGAGCTGTTTTTT. The encoded protein is CASSLSVGELFF.

The chain combines TRBV6-1 with TRBJ2-1; D is uncertain. There are 15 residues in the CDR3. Per the germline V gene, CDR1 is MNHNS and CDR2 is SASEGT. Between the trimmed V and J ends, which lost 3 bases and 2 bases, there was a span of 11 bases. CDR3 protein: CASSEATDPYNEQFF. The CDR3 DNA sequence: TGTGCCAGCAGTGAGGCAACAGACCCCTACAATGAGCAGTTCTTC.

The chain links TRBV5-4 to TRBJ2-5, with D perhaps TRBD2 (5 bases). Trimming pared 10 bases from V and 1 base from J, leaving 14 bases between. Germline CDR1 SGHNT, CDR2 YYREEE (reference sequence). The CDR3 spans 13 residues. The CDR3 loop is CAGSSFVQETQYF. The CDR3 DNA sequence: TGTGCCGGATCTAGCTTCGTCCAAGAGACCCAGTACTTC.

The chain combines TRBV5-1 with TRBJ2-7; 8 nucleotides agree with TRBD1. CDR3 length: 14 amino acids. Germline loops: CDR1 SGHRS, CDR2 YFSETQ. V shed 4 bases, J shed 2 bases, and the junction held 5 bases outside the gene matches. CDR3: CASSPTTGAYEQYF. The CDR3 region has the DNA TGCGCCAGCAGCCCGACGACAGGGGCCTACGAGCAGTACTTC.

The chain joins TRBV7-3 to TRBJ2-2; D call uncertain. The CDR3 has 14 residues. The germline CDR1 and CDR2 sequences are SGHTA and FQGTGA. V dropped 3 bases and J dropped 3 bases, with 8 bases sitting between them. The chain's CDR3 is CASSFRLDTGELFF. The CDR3 DNA reads as TGTGCCAGCAGCTTCAGACTCGACACCGGGGAGCTGTTTTTT.

This chain joins TRBV18 and TRBJ1-1; no clear D gene. CDR3 length: 15 amino acids. The germline CDR1 and CDR2 sequences are KGHSH and LQKENI. Trimming pared 5 bases from V and 2 bases from J, leaving 15 bases between. The CDR3 region has the DNA TGTGCCAGCTCAGCGACCTCGTTGACTAACACTGAAGCTTTCTTT. It yields the protein CASSATSLTNTEAFF.

This clone turned up a few times. V gene TRBV14 combines with J gene TRBJ1-2; D call uncertain. In germline, CDR1 is SGHDN, CDR2 FVKESK. The V and J ends lost 1 base and 7 bases respectively, with 10 bases between them. This CDR3 contains 13 residues. The CDR3 sequence is CASSQVARVGYTF. DNA for the CDR3: TGTGCCAGCAGCCAAGTGGCCCGGGTTGGCTACACCTTC.

The chain recombines TRBV5-1 with TRBJ2-7, with TRBD2 matching 8 bases. In germline, CDR1 is SGHRS, CDR2 YFSETQ. The CDR3 contains 15 residues. V lost 4 bases to trimming and J lost 3 bases; unmatched junction nucleotides: 9. As DNA, the CDR3 is TGCGCCAGCAGCGACGGGGGGGCCCCGATCTACGAGCAGTACTTC. Translated: CASSDGGAPIYEQYF.

The chain couples TRBV5-1 to TRBJ2-7; D might be TRBD2 (5 bases). Germline CDR1 reads SGHRS; CDR2 reads YFSETQ. Trimming took 4 bases from V and 6 from J, leaving 26 bases between them. This CDR3 contains 17 residues. The CDR3 nucleotides read TGCGCCAGCAGCCAAACGACACCGGGTGAGGGCGAGGGCGAGCAGTACTTC. It is translated as CASSQTTPGEGEGEQYF. Full variable domain (missing parts from reference TRBV5-1 and TRBJ2-7): KAGVTQTPRYLIKTRGQQVTLSCSPISGHRSVSWYQQTPGQGLQFLFEYFSETQRNKGNFPGRFSGRQFSNSRSEMNVSTLELGDSALYLCASSQTTPGEGEGEQYFGPGTRLTVT.

This clone showed up just once. This sequence joins TRBV30 and TRBJ2-3; D is possibly TRBD2 (6 bases). Per the germline V gene, CDR1 is GTSNPN and CDR2 is SVGIG (reference sequence). The ends were cut back, 1 base at V and 1 base at J, with 6 bases in the middle. This CDR3 has 13 residues. CDR3 sequence (DNA): TGTGCCTGGAGTGCGGGGGGCACAGATACGCAGTATTTT. It specifies CAWSAGGTDTQYF.

This clone was counted a single time. CDR3 sequence: CSVEATWGRGADTQYF. DNA for the CDR3: TGCAGCGTTGAAGCTACTTGGGGCAGGGGTGCAGATACGCAGTATTTT. The gene calls are TRBV29-1 and TRBJ2-3, with a weak D call TRBD1 (6 bases). The CDR3 runs 16 residues. The V end lost 1 base, the J end lost 4 bases, and 18 bases lay between the germline ends. The germline V gene encodes CDR1 SQVTM and CDR2 ANQGSEA.

The chain combines TRBV6-1 with TRBJ2-1; TRBD2 is a possible D gene (6 bases). The length of the CDR3 is 16 residues. V lost 1 base and J 8 bases, leaving 18 bases between the germline ends. Germline V gives CDR1 MNHNS, CDR2 SASEGT. The CDR3: CASSEVSGGGDHEQFF. CDR3 DNA: TGTGCCAGCAGTGAAGTGAGTGGTGGCGGGGACCATGAGCAGTTCTTC.

The chain employs TRBV6-5 and TRBJ2-2; 8 positions agree with TRBD1. The V gene's germline CDR1 is MNHEY and CDR2 SVGAGI. CDR3 length equals 14 residues. Trimming took 6 bases from V and 5 from J; bases not matched to a gene: 5. The CDR3 here is CASRGTGRTGELFF. The DNA for the CDR3 is TGTGCCAGCAGGGGGACAGGACGGACCGGGGAGCTGTTTTTT.

The rearrangement uses TRBV28 and TRBJ2-7, with D perhaps TRBD2 (6 bases). Trimming removed 5 bases from V and 7 bases from J, with 9 bases in between. Germline V lookup: CDR1 MDHEN, CDR2 SYDVKM. This CDR3 is built from 11 residues. CDR3 protein: CASSTGLEQYF. CDR3 nucleotide sequence: TGTGCCAGCAGTACCGGACTAGAGCAGTACTTC.

This clone has only one observation. The J gene is TRBJ1-5, the V gene TRBV7-2, with TRBD1 as a possible D gene (5 bases). Germline lookup yields CDR1 SGHTA and CDR2 FQGNSA. V lost 1 base to trimming and J lost 5 bases, with 18 bases between them. The CDR3 is made up of 17 amino acids. As DNA, the CDR3 is TGTGCCAGCAGCTTAGAGGGGCCACCCGTTAGACATCAGCCCCAGCATTTT. Protein: CASSLEGPPVRHQPQHF.

This clone was observed many times. The chain couples TRBV6-1 to TRBJ1-4, with 10 bases aligning to TRBD1. This CDR3 is built from 14 residues. CDR1 MNHNS and CDR2 SASEGT come from the germline V gene. V lost 1 base, J lost 7 bases, and 0 bases stayed unmatched. CDR3 DNA sequence: TGTGCCAGCAGTGAAGGACAGGGGGCTGAAAAACTGTTTTTT. Translating gives CASSEGQGAEKLFF.

This clone was recorded a few times. V gene TRBV30 combines with J gene TRBJ2-1; TRBD2 is a possible D gene (5 bases). Between the trimmed V and J ends, which lost 2 bases and 6 bases, there was a span of 14 bases. CDR1 GTSNPN and CDR2 SVGIG come from the germline V gene (reference sequence). This CDR3 spans 14 amino acids. DNA of the CDR3: TGTGCCTGGAGTCTGACCGTGGCGGGCAATGAGCAGTTCTTC. Its translation is CAWSLTVAGNEQFF.